The 14 T cell receptor beta chains below all came from one sample that was sequenced in a study of blood T cell repertoires in COVID-19. The repertoire was sequenced with immunoSEQ multiplex PCR; TCRdb's copy has only in-frame clones and lacks some. The sample gives approximately 210,000 clones, 88% of which show up once; 1.5% to 2% is in the top ten. Sequencing used peripheral blood. These receptor sequences come from a man between 65 and 85 years old with acute or convalescent COVID-19.

In its sample, this clone was seen many times. V usage is TRBV5-6 and J usage is TRBJ2-7; TRBD1 matches 7 bases. V shed 7 bases and J 2 bases; nucleotides not matched to a gene: 9. Looked up from germline, CDR1 is SGHDT and CDR2 is YYEEEE. The CDR3 spans 14 residues. CDR3: CASASMDRPYEQYF. As DNA, the CDR3 is TGTGCCAGCGCTTCGATGGACAGGCCCTACGAGCAGTACTTC.

The rearrangement links TRBV5-1 to TRBJ1-2; no firm D call. The germline CDR1 and CDR2 sequences are SGHRS and YFSETQ. The V and J ends lost 1 base and 0 bases respectively, with 4 bases between them. The CDR3 extends over 13 amino acids. The chain's CDR3 is CASSLTANYGYTF. CDR3 DNA sequence: TGCGCCAGCAGCTTGACAGCTAACTATGGCTACACCTTC.

The V call is TRBV25-1, the J call TRBJ1-2, with TRBD1 identical over 8 bases. With V trimmed by 8 bases and J by 6 bases, 2 bases remained unmatched. The CDR3 extends over 11 amino acids. CDR1 and CDR2 from the germline V gene are MGHDK and SYGVNS. CDR3 coding DNA: TGTGCCAGCTGCAGGGGGCATGGCTACACCTTC. Translated: CASCRGHGYTF.

The V gene is TRBV7-3, the J gene TRBJ2-1; the D gene is possibly TRBD2 (5 bases). Trimming pared 5 bases from V and 4 bases from J, leaving 15 bases between. The CDR3 extends over 15 amino acids. In germline, CDR1 is SGHTA, CDR2 FQGTGA. The CDR3: CASSITSKDYNEQFF. In DNA, the CDR3 is TGTGCCAGCAGCATTACTAGTAAGGATTACAATGAGCAGTTCTTC.

The sample holds one count of this clone. This chain links TRBV5-1 with TRBJ2-5, with D tentatively TRBD2 (6 bases). The length of the CDR3 is 14 residues. Between the trimmed V and J ends, which lost 0 bases and 5 bases, there was a span of 11 bases. CDR1 and CDR2 from the germline V gene are SGHRS and YFSETQ. CDR3 DNA sequence: TGCGCCAGCAGCTTGGGGAGGGCCCGGGAGACCCAGTACTTC. Its translation: CASSLGRARETQYF.

The chain joins TRBV5-4 to TRBJ1-5; 7 nucleotides match TRBD1. The CDR3 extends over 14 amino acids. Germline V gene data show CDR1 as SGHNT and CDR2 as YYREEE (reference sequence). V shed 3 bases and J 5 bases; nucleotides not matched to a gene: 5. The CDR3 is CASSSEGADQPQHF. The CDR3, as DNA: TGTGCCAGCAGCTCGGAGGGGGCGGATCAGCCCCAGCATTTT.

The rearrangement joins TRBV6-6 to TRBJ1-1, with D perhaps TRBD1 (5 bases). V was pared by 0 bases and J by 4 bases, with 12 bases between. From germline, CDR1 is MNHNY and CDR2 SVGAGI (reference sequence). The CDR3 extends over 15 amino acids. Here the CDR3 DNA reads TGTGCCAGCAGTTACTCGACCAGGGCTGGCACTGAAGCTTTCTTT. Translated, it gives CASSYSTRAGTEAFF.

This chain joins TRBV18 and TRBJ1-3, with TRBD1 as a possible D gene (5 bases). Trimming pared 0 bases from V and 0 bases from J, leaving 12 bases between. CDR1 KGHSH and CDR2 LQKENI come from the germline V gene. This CDR3 is 17 amino acids long. CDR3 sequence: CASSPPQGARSGNTIYF. CDR3 DNA sequence: TGTGCCAGCTCACCACCGCAAGGGGCCCGCTCTGGAAACACCATATATTTT.

The chain couples TRBV19 to TRBJ2-7; 8 bases are shared with TRBD1. V dropped 4 bases and J dropped 2; count of bases not matched to a gene: 4. The CDR3 is made up of 14 amino acids. Germline-derived CDR1 and CDR2 are LNHDA and SQIVND (reference sequence). The CDR3 protein is CASSTWDRPYEQYF. As DNA, the CDR3 is TGTGCCAGTAGTACCTGGGACAGGCCCTACGAGCAGTACTTC.

V and J are TRBV18 and TRBJ2-3; D possibly corresponds to TRBD1 (7 bases). The germline V and J ends were trimmed by 3 bases and 0 bases, with 19 bases remaining between them. The CDR3 consists of 18 residues. The V gene's germline CDR1 is KGHSH and CDR2 LQKENI. This CDR3 is CASSPLNFRGTSTDTQYF. DNA of the CDR3: TGTGCCAGCTCACCCCTTAACTTCAGGGGGACTAGCACAGATACGCAGTATTTT.

The J gene is TRBJ1-4, the V gene TRBV27; D gene unclear. Germline loops: CDR1 MNHEY, CDR2 SMNVEV (reference sequence). V lost 6 bases to trimming and J lost 3 bases, with 14 bases between them. This CDR3 contains 15 residues. The CDR3 is CASRDTVGANEKLFF. As DNA, the CDR3 is TGTGCCAGCAGAGATACGGTGGGAGCTAATGAAAAACTGTTTTTT. Drawing the rest from reference TRBV27 and TRBJ1-4, the complete variable domain is EAQVTQNPRYLITVTGKKLTVTCSQNMNHEYMSWYRQDPGLGLRQIYYSMNVEVTDKGDVPEGYKVSRKEKRNFPLILESPSPNQTSLYFCASRDTVGANEKLFFGSGTQLSVL.

The chain employs TRBV7-9 and TRBJ1-4; 7 nucleotides align to TRBD1. V was pared by 7 bases and J by 6 bases, with 8 bases of the junction left unmatched. Per germline, CDR1 SEHNR and CDR2 FQNEAQ (reference sequence). The CDR3 totals 14 residues. As DNA, the CDR3 is TGTGCCAGCACCCTAGGAGGGGGCGATGAAAAACTGTTTTTT. Translated, it gives CASTLGGGDEKLFF.

This clone was detected once. V is TRBV6-1 and J is TRBJ1-5, with D tentatively TRBD1 (6 bases). Trimming shortened V by 2 bases and J by 8 bases, and 16 bases separated the two germline ends. The germline V gene encodes CDR1 MNHNS and CDR2 SASEGT. The CDR3 runs 15 residues. The CDR3 region has the DNA TGTGCCAGCAGTGAACACAGGGCAGGGATGGAGCCCCAGCATTTT. Translating gives CASSEHRAGMEPQHF.

The rearrangement uses TRBV27 and TRBJ2-6, with a possible D match to TRBD2 (6 bases). The CDR3 is made up of 17 amino acids. V was cut by 1 base and J by 0 bases, with 10 bases left in between. CDR1 MNHEY and CDR2 SMNVEV come from the germline V gene (reference sequence). CDR3 in DNA: TGTGCCAGCAGTTTATTTTCGGGAGCCTCTGGGGCCAACGTCCTGACTTTC. Encoded protein: CASSLFSGASGANVLTF.